This TCR beta chain comes out of a study of neoadjuvant nivolumab and ipilimumab in lung cancer. Points from the study as a whole: A small number of samples were TCR sequenced.

A few counts support this clone. Its matching antigen is unknown. Other DNA sequences in the same sample also yield this CDR3. This table comes from immunoSEQ multiplex PCR, and its TCRdb copy is limited to in-frame clones, with some not included. Of around 17,000 clones in the sample, approximately 76% were seen once. The germline V and J ends were trimmed by 4 bases and 2 bases, with 17 bases remaining between them. The CDR3 loop spans 16 amino acids. Germline V gene data show CDR1 as SGHDT and CDR2 as YYEEEE. This TCR came from an adult with non-small cell lung cancer. The sequencing used tumor tissue, collected after neoadjuvant nivolumab, alone or with ipilimumab, at or shortly before surgery. The rearrangement joins TRBV5-6 to TRBJ2-3; TRBD2 is a possible D gene (6 bases). CDR3 amino acids: CASSHTTGGFTDTQYF. CDR3 sequence (DNA): TGTGCCAGCAGCCATACAACAGGAGGGTTCACAGATACGCAGTATTTT.